These T cell receptor beta chains were read from a single sample in a study of CD8 T cells in Susac syndrome. MiXCR, run by TCRdb on the immunoSEQ multiplex PCR reads, gives a single entry per CDR3 protein. The data contain 150,000 to 200,000 distinct CDR3 sequences, around 96% of them singletons. Sequencing was performed on CD4+ T cells from PBMCs. The receptors derive from a human donor in good health. CDR3s leave out the opening cysteine and the closing phenylalanine or tryptophan.

j_call | v_call | cdr3_length | cdr3_aa
TRBJ1-1 | TRBV20-1 | 9 | STGWDTEAF
TRBJ2-7 | TRBV29-1 | 10 | SVLEQGYEQY
TRBJ1-2 | TRBV6-5 | 12 | ASRHPDRLNGYT
TRBJ1-2 | TRBV7-2 | 11 | ASTFTGTSGYT
TRBJ2-2 | TRBV5-1 | 9 | ASSWTGELF
TRBJ1-5 | TRBV12-3/TRBV12-4 | 12 | ASRGTGGNQPQH
TRBJ2-6 | TRBV3-1 | 15 | ASSPQTTGYGANVLT
TRBJ2-3 | TRBV2 | 14 | ASSEAGGTVADTQY
TRBJ2-1 | TRBV6-5 | 13 | ASSHASGGRGEQF
TRBJ1-5 | TRBV9 | 12 | ASSVGDGYQPQH
TRBJ2-5 | TRBV20-1 | 12 | SARDRRLAETQY
TRBJ1-2 | TRBV9 | 11 | ASSVETGYGYT
TRBJ1-4 | TRBV4-3 | 12 | ASSQVGTDEKLF
TRBJ2-3 | TRBV7-3 | 11 | ASSLTVGDTQY
TRBJ1-1 | TRBV6-2/TRBV6-3 | 16 | ASSSPKSRENMNTEAF
TRBJ1-1 | TRBV4-2 | 14 | ASSQPVGRQNTEAF
TRBJ2-5 | TRBV11-1 | 9 | ASSPDRDPY
TRBJ1-1 | TRBV20-1 | 10 | SARDGNAEAF
TRBJ2-3 | TRBV9 | 13 | ASSVGAADTDTQY
TRBJ1-1 | TRBV9 | 11 | ASSVDPGTEAF